These 29 T cell receptor beta chains originate from one sample sequenced in a study of cytomegalovirus exposure and HLA in healthy donors. The PCR employed 60 Vbeta primers together with 13 Jbeta primers. Profiled with immunoSEQ multiplex PCR; TCRdb holds only in-frame clones, not every one. The table has about 210,000 clones, about 80% seen once. Sequencing input: PBMCs. The receptors shown here come from a man in his forties or fifties in good health and CMV-seropositive.

The gene calls are TRBV10-1 and TRBJ1-1, with a weak D call TRBD1 (5 bases). The V and J ends lost 5 bases and 5 bases respectively, with 15 bases between them. Germline CDR1 WNHNN, CDR2 SYGVQD (reference sequence). The CDR3 totals 14 residues. CDR3 nucleotides: TGCGCCAGCAGTCGTGGGCAGGGAGGGACTGAAGCTTTCTTT. It specifies CASSRGQGGTEAFF.

The chain has TRBV7-6 and TRBJ2-1, with 13 bases matching TRBD2. Looked up from germline, CDR1 is SGHVS and CDR2 is FNYEAQ. This CDR3 comprises 16 residues. After removal of 1 base from V and 8 bases from J, the junction contained 5 bases not matched to a gene. CDR3 coding DNA: TGTGCCAGCAGCTTAGGACTAGCGGGAGGAGGAGATGAGCAGTTCTTC. Its protein is CASSLGLAGGGDEQFF.

The genes are TRBV7-3 and TRBJ2-5, with 7 bases identical to TRBD2. This CDR3 contains 15 residues. V was clipped by 1 base and J by 3 bases; unmatched bases: 5. CDR1 and CDR2 (germline): SGHTA, FQGTGA. This CDR3 reads CASSLRAGVEETQYF. The CDR3 DNA follows: TGTGCCAGCAGCTTAAGGGCGGGAGTCGAAGAGACCCAGTACTTC. Using reference TRBV7-3 and TRBJ2-5 for the parts outside the CDR3, the full variable domain is GAGVSQTPSNKVTEKGKYVELRCDPISGHTALYWYRQSLGQGPEFLIYFQGTGAADDSGLPNDRFFAVRPEGSVSTLKIQRTERGDSAVYLCASSLRAGVEETQYFGPGTRLLVL.

The gene calls are TRBV6-1 and TRBJ2-1; 10 bases are shared with TRBD1. The germline V gene has CDR1 MNHNS and CDR2 SASEGT. This CDR3 has 18 residues. V shed 3 bases, J shed 3 bases, and the junction held 11 bases outside the gene matches. DNA for the CDR3: TGTGCCAGCAGTGATGCCGGTGGAGACAGGGGGCTCTACAATGAGCAGTTCTTC. Translated, it gives CASSDAGGDRGLYNEQFF.

This sequence joins TRBV29-1 and TRBJ2-5; TRBD2 matches at 8 bases. V dropped 2 bases and J dropped 4; count of bases not matched to a gene: 15. The CDR3 runs to 17 residues. CDR1 is SQVTM, CDR2 ANQGSEA, per germline. CDR3 amino acids: CSVELGISGGPGETQYF. The CDR3 nucleotides are TGCAGCGTTGAATTGGGAATTTCGGGAGGGCCGGGAGAGACCCAGTACTTC.

The rearrangement links TRBV7-2 to TRBJ1-3; TRBD1 aligns across 9 bases. Germline V gene lookup returns CDR1 SGHTA and CDR2 FQGNSA. This CDR3 region has 16 residues. The V gene end was trimmed by 4 bases and the J gene end by 2 bases; junction bases not matched to a gene: 6. CDR3 amino acids: CASSSGQGKAGNTIYF. DNA of the CDR3: TGTGCCAGCAGCTCGGGACAGGGAAAGGCTGGAAACACCATATATTTT.

The chain recombines TRBV5-1 with TRBJ2-2; 11 bases line up with TRBD2. Germline CDR1 SGHRS, CDR2 YFSETQ. Germline trimming cut 2 bases from V and 5 bases from J; bases unmatched to any gene: 2. CDR3 length: 15 residues. CDR3 amino acids: CASSFTSGSTGELFF. The CDR3, as DNA: TGCGCCAGCAGCTTTACTAGCGGGAGTACCGGGGAGCTGTTTTTT.

This clone was recorded once. The chain employs TRBV27 and TRBJ2-5; possibly TRBD2 for D (5 bases). The CDR3 length is 14 residues. Looked up from germline, CDR1 is MNHEY and CDR2 is SMNVEV (reference sequence). Trimming left V 6 bases short and J 1 base short, with 12 bases between. The CDR3 DNA sequence: TGTGCCAGCAGCCGGGGTTTGGGCCAAGAGACCCAGTACTTC. It specifies CASSRGLGQETQYF.

Worth noting for this clone: The same CDR3 also results from other DNA sequences found in this sample. The CDR3 protein is CASSEGPLQETQYF. As DNA, the CDR3 is TGTGCCAGCAGTGAGGGCCCGCTTCAAGAGACCCAGTACTTC. This chain joins TRBV6-1 and TRBJ2-5; D ambiguous. This CDR3 contains 14 residues. Trimming cost V 3 bases and J 2 bases, with 10 bases left between them. The germline V gene has CDR1 MNHNS and CDR2 SASEGT.

This clone appeared a single time. This CDR3 reads CASSSGQQKLFF. In DNA, the CDR3 is TGTGCCAGCAGTTCGGGACAGCAAAAACTGTTTTTT. The chain has TRBV6-5 and TRBJ1-4; 7 bases fit TRBD1. CDR1 is MNHEY and CDR2 is SVGAGI in the germline V gene. CDR3 length: 12 amino acids. V shed 4 bases, J shed 9 bases, and the junction held 2 bases outside the gene matches.

This chain links TRBV4-1 with TRBJ2-5; perhaps TRBD1 as D (5 bases). Germline values: CDR1 MGHRA, CDR2 YSYEKL. Trimming took off 0 bases at V and 5 bases at J, with 10 bases between the two ends. This CDR3 region has 14 residues. The CDR3 loop is CASSQDTGEETQYF. CDR3 in DNA: TGCGCCAGCAGCCAAGATACAGGCGAGGAGACCCAGTACTTC.

The chain employs TRBV6-6 and TRBJ2-1; 8 positions match TRBD2. Germline V gene data show CDR1 as MNHNY and CDR2 as SVGAGI (reference sequence). Trimming at V came to 2 bases and at J to 9 bases, leaving 12 bases not matched to a gene. CDR3 length: 16 residues. The CDR3 region has the DNA TGTGCCAGCAGTTACCCCAGCGGGAGTAAGGTTACTGAGCAGTTCTTC. Protein: CASSYPSGSKVTEQFF.

With regard to this clone: In the same sample, other DNA sequences code for this CDR3. This rearrangement joins TRBV30 to TRBJ1-5; 8 nucleotides line up with TRBD1. The CDR3 is 13 residues long. Germline CDR1 reads GTSNPN; CDR2 reads SVGIG (reference sequence). J lost 4 bases, V lost 5 bases, and 4 bases had no gene match. The CDR3 bases are TGTGCCTGGGGCGGACAGGGTAATCAGCCCCAGCATTTT. Protein sequence: CAWGGQGNQPQHF.

The gene calls are TRBV19 and TRBJ1-2, with D maybe TRBD1 (6 bases). Trimming took 7 bases from V and 7 from J, leaving 19 bases between them. This CDR3 has 14 residues. The germline V gene encodes CDR1 LNHDA and CDR2 SQIVND (reference sequence). CDR3 region: CASTHPPGGGGYTF. The CDR3 coding sequence is TGTGCCAGTACCCACCCACCGGGAGGGGGTGGCTACACCTTC.

The V call is TRBV21-1, the J call TRBJ2-7; the table's D call of TRBD2 was not tested on the DNA. TRBV21-1 represents a pseudogene. The CDR3 is made up of 15 amino acids. In nucleotides, the CDR3 is TGTGCCAGCACTGTCTTGGACTATAGCTCCTACGAGCAGTACGTC. Encoded protein: CASTVLDYSSYEQYV.

The chain couples TRBV30 to TRBJ1-2; D is uncertain. The CDR3 runs 13 residues. The V end lost 8 bases, the J end lost 1 base, and 14 bases lay between the germline ends. Germline values: CDR1 GTSNPN, CDR2 SVGIG (reference sequence). The CDR3 DNA follows: TGTGCCCGGACCCTAGGACTTAACTATGGCTACACCTTC. Its translation is CARTLGLNYGYTF. Based on the CDR3 plus reference TRBV30 and TRBJ1-2, the full variable domain is SQTIHQWPATLVQPVGSPLSLECTVEGTSNPNLYWYRQAAGRGLQLLFYSVGIGQISSEVPQNLSASRPQDRQFILSSKKLLLSDSGFYLCARTLGLNYGYTFGSGTRLTVV.

This chain uses TRBV19 with TRBJ2-6, with no clear D. The germline V gene has CDR1 LNHDA and CDR2 SQIVND (reference sequence). The CDR3 has 13 residues. V dropped 6 bases and J dropped 0 bases, with 3 bases sitting between them. The CDR3 loop reads CASRYSGANVLTF. The CDR3 DNA reads as TGTGCCAGTAGGTACTCTGGGGCCAACGTCCTGACTTTC.

The rearrangement uses TRBV4-1 and TRBJ2-7; 14 positions match TRBD2. V gave up 2 bases and J gave up 4 bases; unmatched junction bases: 7. The CDR3 has 17 amino acids. CDR1 is MGHRA, CDR2 YSYEKL, per germline. The CDR3: CASSQFGTSGSEYEQYV. The CDR3 DNA is TGCGCCAGCAGCCAATTCGGGACTAGCGGGAGTGAATACGAGCAGTACGTC.

This chain uses TRBV19 with TRBJ1-3; maybe TRBD1 (6 bases). Looked up from germline, CDR1 is LNHDA and CDR2 is SQIVND (reference sequence). With 6 bases removed from V and 2 bases from J, the gap between germline ends came to 11 bases. This CDR3 has 14 amino acids. The CDR3 spells CASRDTGTGNTIYF. CDR3 coding DNA: TGTGCCAGTAGGGATACAGGGACTGGAAACACCATATATTTT.

V usage is TRBV5-3 and J usage is TRBJ2-7, with 10 bases identical to TRBD1. TRBV5-3 is an ORF; its function is uncertain. With V trimmed by 3 bases and J by 4 bases, 7 bases remained unmatched. This CDR3 contains 15 residues. CDR3 in amino acids: CARSCRDRGRYEQYV. DNA for the CDR3: TGTGCCAGAAGCTGTCGGGACAGGGGTCGGTACGAGCAGTACGTC.

The gene calls are TRBV13 and TRBJ2-3; TRBD1 might be the D (6 bases). The CDR3 spans 15 residues. V lost 1 base to trimming and J lost 2 bases, with 10 bases between them. Germline V gene data show CDR1 as PRHDT and CDR2 as FYEKMQ (reference sequence). The chain's CDR3 is CASSLDGTPTDTQYF. The CDR3 DNA reads as TGTGCCAGCAGCTTAGACGGGACACCCACAGATACGCAGTATTTT.

Here the CDR3 reads CASSLPGLSSGANVLTF. The CDR3 coding sequence is TGTGCCAGCAGCTTACCGGGACTATCCTCTGGGGCCAACGTCCTGACTTTC. This sequence joins TRBV7-9 and TRBJ2-6; 7 positions agree with TRBD2. The trim removed 2 bases at V and 0 bases at J, leaving 4 bases unmatched. The CDR3 has 17 amino acids. Germline V CDR1 and CDR2: SEHNR, FQNEAQ (reference sequence).

This chain connects TRBV6-5 to TRBJ2-7; tentatively, D is TRBD1 (6 bases). This CDR3 is 13 amino acids long. V lost 5 bases to trimming and J lost 4 bases, with 12 bases between them. The V gene's germline CDR1 is MNHEY and CDR2 SVGAGI. This CDR3 reads CASSAGAGYEQYV. The CDR3 nucleotides read TGTGCCAGCAGTGCAGGGGCAGGATACGAGCAGTACGTC.

The chain is built from TRBV7-2 and TRBJ2-7, with TRBD2 identical over 10 bases. The CDR3 covers 15 residues. Per the germline V gene, CDR1 is SGHTA and CDR2 is FQGNSA. V trimming: 4 bases; J trimming: 2 bases; junction bases outside the gene matches: 5. CDR3 sequence: CASSSQAGGTYEQYF. CDR3 DNA: TGTGCCAGCAGCTCCCAAGCGGGAGGGACCTACGAGCAGTACTTC. Complete variable domain (other parts from reference TRBV7-2 and TRBJ2-7): GAGVSQSPSNKVTEKGKDVELRCDPISGHTALYWYRQSLGQGLEFLIYFQGNSAPDKSGLPSDRFSAERTGGSVSTLTIQRTQQEDSAVYLCASSSQAGGTYEQYFGPGTRLTVT.

This clone appeared a few times. The chain is built from TRBV11-2 and TRBJ2-1, with TRBD1 matching over 12 bases. Germline-derived CDR1 and CDR2 are SGHAT and FQNNGV. The CDR3 contains 17 residues. The V and J ends lost 1 base and 7 bases, in that order; junction bases with no gene match: 8. The CDR3 nucleotides are TGTGCCAGCAGCTTAGCATGGGACAGGGGGCTCGGGAATGAGCAGTTCTTC. Residues: CASSLAWDRGLGNEQFF.

The genes are TRBV5-1 and TRBJ2-1; D is perhaps TRBD1 (5 bases). Between the trimmed V and J ends, which lost 0 bases and 4 bases, there was a span of 8 bases. Per the germline V gene, CDR1 is SGHRS and CDR2 is YFSETQ. This CDR3 is built from 14 residues. This chain's CDR3 is CASSLVGAYNEQFF. In DNA form, the CDR3 reads TGCGCCAGCAGCTTGGTTGGGGCTTACAATGAGCAGTTCTTC.

The chain has TRBV19 and TRBJ2-7; TRBD2 agrees at 7 bases. CDR1 LNHDA and CDR2 SQIVND come from the germline V gene (reference sequence). The CDR3 loop spans 14 amino acids. Germline trimming cut 3 bases from V and 6 bases from J; bases unmatched to any gene: 8. This CDR3 is CASSISPWGGEQYV. The CDR3 coding sequence is TGTGCCAGTAGTATCTCCCCCTGGGGGGGCGAGCAGTACGTC.

The chain recombines TRBV30 with TRBJ2-2; D remains ambiguous. V dropped 2 bases and J dropped 1 base, with 5 bases sitting between them. Germline values: CDR1 GTSNPN, CDR2 SVGIG (reference sequence). This CDR3 contains 13 residues. CDR3 residues: CAWSTQNTGELFF. CDR3 coding DNA: TGTGCCTGGAGTACACAGAACACCGGGGAGCTGTTTTTT.

The rearrangement joins TRBV5-4 to TRBJ1-4; 9 nucleotides agree with TRBD1. The CDR3 spans 15 residues. Germline V gene sequence: CDR1 SGHNT, CDR2 YYREEE (reference sequence). V trimming: 4 bases; J trimming: 4 bases; junction bases outside the gene matches: 5. CDR3 region: CASSIGQGINEKLFF. In DNA form, the CDR3 reads TGTGCCAGCAGCATTGGACAGGGGATTAATGAAAAACTGTTTTTT.